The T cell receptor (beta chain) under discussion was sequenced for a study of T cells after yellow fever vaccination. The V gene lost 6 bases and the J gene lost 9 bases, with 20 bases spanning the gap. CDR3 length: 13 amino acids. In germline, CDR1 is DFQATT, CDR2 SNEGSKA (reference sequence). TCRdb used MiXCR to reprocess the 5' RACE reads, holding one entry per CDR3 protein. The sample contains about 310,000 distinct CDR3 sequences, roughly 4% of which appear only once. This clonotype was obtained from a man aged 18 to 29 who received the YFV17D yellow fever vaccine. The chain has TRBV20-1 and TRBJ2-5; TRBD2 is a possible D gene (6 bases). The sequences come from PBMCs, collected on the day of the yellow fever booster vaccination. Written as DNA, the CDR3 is TGCAGTGCGTCGGGGCCGACCTGGGAGGCCCAGTACTTC. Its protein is CSASGPTWEAQYF.